The 17 T cell receptor beta chains presented below share a single source sample, sequenced in a study of PD-1 blockade in classical Hodgkin lymphoma. Repertoires were generated with immunoSEQ multiplex PCR, while TCRdb's copy carries only in-frame clones and drops some. This table holds around 23,000 clones, around 80% found once. Time point described: cycle 4 day 1 (C4D1), after about 6 weeks of nivolumab. Autologous stem cell transplantation was followed by relapse in every patient, and brentuximab vedotin exposure varied. The material sequenced was peripheral blood mononuclear cells (PBMCs), taken before the fourth cycle of nivolumab. These TCRs come from a human donor with classical Hodgkin lymphoma.

This clone was counted only a few times. The rearrangement uses TRBV18 and TRBJ1-1; TRBD1 might be the D (6 bases). The CDR3 spans 13 residues. CDR1 and CDR2 from the germline V gene are KGHSH and LQKENI. Deletions cut 3 bases from V and 4 bases from J, with 9 bases between. The chain's CDR3 is CASSPARGTEAFF. CDR3 coding DNA: TGTGCCAGCTCACCGGCCAGGGGCACTGAAGCTTTCTTT.

The chain uses TRBV9 and TRBJ2-1; tentatively, D is TRBD2 (5 bases). Trimming pared 2 bases from V and 1 base from J, leaving 13 bases between. The CDR3 extends over 16 amino acids. CDR1 SGDLS and CDR2 YYNGEE come from the germline V gene. This CDR3 is CASSVGAGRSYNEQFF. The CDR3 DNA reads as TGTGCCAGCAGCGTGGGCGCGGGTCGATCCTACAATGAGCAGTTCTTC.

The rearrangement uses TRBV4-3 and TRBJ1-2, with unresolved D. The V gene lost 0 bases and the J gene lost 3 bases, with 14 bases spanning the gap. The germline CDR1 and CDR2 sequences are LGHNA and YSLEER. The CDR3 runs 16 residues. The CDR3: CASSQEAASIYYGYTF. CDR3 DNA sequence: TGCGCCAGCAGCCAAGAGGCGGCCAGCATTTACTATGGCTACACCTTC.

V gene TRBV7-2 combines with J gene TRBJ1-5; D perhaps matches TRBD1 (5 bases). V was shortened by 0 bases and J by 7 bases, with 7 bases between the two germline ends. The CDR3 consists of 13 residues. Germline V lookup: CDR1 SGHTA, CDR2 FQGNSA. Here the CDR3 reads CASSLAGEQPQHF. DNA of the CDR3: TGTGCCAGCAGCTTAGCGGGGGAACAGCCCCAGCATTTT. The entire variable domain, with the rest obtained from reference TRBV7-2 and TRBJ1-5, is as follows: GAGVSQSPSNKVTEKGKDVELRCDPISGHTALYWYRQSLGQGLEFLIYFQGNSAPDKSGLPSDRFSAERTGGSVSTLTIQRTQQEDSAVYLCASSLAGEQPQHFGDGTRLSIL.

This chain connects TRBV7-2 to TRBJ2-1, with D possibly being TRBD1 or TRBD2 (5 bases each). Germline V CDR1 and CDR2: SGHTA, FQGNSA. CDR3 length equals 17 residues. Trimming took off 4 bases at V and 8 bases at J, with 24 bases between the two ends. The DNA of the CDR3 is TGTGCCAGCAGCTCGTCGGGACCGATCTTTTTCCTCCATGAGCAGTTCTTC. Translating it yields CASSSSGPIFFLHEQFF.

Here the CDR3 DNA reads TGCGCCAGCAGCCCGGACGGACCGAGCAATCAGCCCCAGCATTTT. It encodes CASSPDGPSNQPQHF. The chain employs TRBV5-1 and TRBJ1-5, with D hard to call. Germline V gives CDR1 SGHRS, CDR2 YFSETQ. This CDR3 has 15 residues. V dropped 4 bases and J dropped 1 base, with 12 bases sitting between them.

The rearrangement uses TRBV28 and TRBJ2-3; D is possibly TRBD2 (7 bases). With 4 bases removed from V and 1 base from J, the gap between germline ends came to 15 bases. Germline loops: CDR1 MDHEN, CDR2 SYDVKM. CDR3 size: 16 residues. The CDR3 reads CASSSLGGARTDTQYF. For the CDR3, the DNA is TGTGCCAGCAGTTCCCTAGGGGGGGCTCGCACAGATACGCAGTATTTT.

This rearrangement joins TRBV7-8 to TRBJ1-5, with a possible D match to TRBD1 (6 bases). Germline loops: CDR1 SGHVS, CDR2 FQNEAQ. The CDR3 has 12 amino acids. Trimming cost V 7 bases and J 6 bases, with 10 bases left between them. CDR3 DNA: TGTGCCAGCATGGGGGGCCGTCAGCCCCAGCATTTT. Amino acids: CASMGGRQPQHF.

This chain connects TRBV7-9 to TRBJ2-5; TRBD1 agrees at 9 bases. CDR1 and CDR2 (germline): SEHNR, FQNEAQ (reference sequence). The CDR3 consists of 13 residues. V shed 5 bases, J shed 5 bases, and the junction held 3 bases outside the gene matches. As DNA, the CDR3 is TGTGCCAGCAGCCCGGGGACAGGGGAGACCCAGTACTTC. Protein: CASSPGTGETQYF.

The gene calls are TRBV29-1 and TRBJ2-6, with D possibly being TRBD1 (6 bases). Germline assignment: CDR1 SQVTM and CDR2 ANQGSEA. This CDR3 has 18 amino acids. The V end lost 6 bases, the J end lost 0 bases, and 21 bases lay between the germline ends. The CDR3 protein is CSVQDPGHRFSGANVLTF. For the CDR3, the DNA is TGCAGCGTGCAAGATCCGGGACACAGATTCTCTGGGGCCAACGTCCTGACTTTC. The full variable domain, rest sourced from reference TRBV29-1 and TRBJ2-6, is SAVISQKPSRDICQRGTSLTIQCQVDSQVTMMFWYRQQPGQSLTLIATANQGSEATYESGFVIDKFPISRPNLTFSTLTVSNMSPEDSSIYLCSVQDPGHRFSGANVLTFGAGSRLTVL.

This chain uses TRBV11-1 with TRBJ1-1, with a possible D match to TRBD1 (5 bases). CDR1 is SGHAT and CDR2 is FQDESV in the germline V gene (reference sequence). The V gene lost 2 bases and the J gene lost 1 base, with 17 bases spanning the gap. The length of the CDR3 is 17 residues. The CDR3 sequence is CASSLWLGTRRNTEAFF. The DNA for the CDR3 is TGTGCCAGCAGCTTATGGTTGGGGACCCGACGGAACACTGAAGCTTTCTTT.

This clone was seen a single time. The chain links TRBV6-1 to TRBJ1-6, with a possible D match to TRBD1 (5 bases). Germline V gene sequence: CDR1 MNHNS, CDR2 SASEGT. This CDR3 spans 13 amino acids. Trimming took 11 bases from V and 6 from J, leaving 14 bases between them. CDR3 amino acids: CAGGTVVNSPLHF. As DNA, the CDR3 is TGTGCCGGGGGGACTGTGGTTAATTCACCCCTCCACTTT.

The chain links TRBV27 to TRBJ1-5; a possible D gene is TRBD1 (6 bases). The CDR3 has 13 residues. The V and J ends lost 5 bases and 5 bases respectively, with 10 bases between them. Germline CDR1 is MNHEY and CDR2 is SMNVEV (reference sequence). In DNA form, the CDR3 reads TGTGCCAGCAGTACCAGGGGACATCAGCCCCAGCATTTT. Translated, it gives CASSTRGHQPQHF.

The chain is built from TRBV14 and TRBJ2-1, with 12 bases that match TRBD2. Germline V lookup: CDR1 SGHDN, CDR2 FVKESK. There are 14 residues in the CDR3. J gave up 6 bases and V 9 bases, and 6 bases lay outside the gene matches. Here the CDR3 DNA reads TGTGCCAGTTCTCTAGCGGGAGGGCCCAATGAGCAGTTCTTC. This gives the protein CASSLAGGPNEQFF. Combining the CDR3 with reference TRBV14 and TRBJ2-1 gives the whole variable domain EAGVTQFPSHSVIEKGQTVTLRCDPISGHDNLYWYRRVMGKEIKFLLHFVKESKQDESGMPNNRFLAERTGGTYSTLKVQPAELEDSGVYFCASSLAGGPNEQFFGPGTRLTVL.

The CDR3 region is CASSILAGVSNEQFF. The CDR3 region has the DNA TGTGCCAGTAGTATTTTAGCGGGAGTTTCCAATGAGCAGTTCTTC. V usage is TRBV19 and J usage is TRBJ2-1; 9 nucleotides align to TRBD2. There are 15 residues in the CDR3. Germline CDR1 reads LNHDA; CDR2 reads SQIVND (reference sequence). Trimming took 3 bases from V and 6 from J; bases not matched to a gene: 6.

The rearrangement uses TRBV9 and TRBJ1-6; D gene ambiguous. CDR3 length equals 15 residues. The V and J ends lost 0 bases and 5 bases respectively, with 9 bases between them. Germline CDR1 reads SGDLS; CDR2 reads YYNGEE. The CDR3 DNA sequence: TGTGCCAGCAGCGTAGACAGTGCCCATAATTCACCCCTCCACTTT. Protein product: CASSVDSAHNSPLHF.

The chain employs TRBV30 and TRBJ2-7; 11 bases match TRBD1. Germline-derived CDR1 and CDR2 are GTSNPN and SVGIG (reference sequence). The junction had 1 base not matched to a gene; V was cut back by 3 bases and J by 3 bases. CDR3 length: 13 amino acids. Written as DNA, the CDR3 is TGTGCCTGGAGGGGGACAGGGGGCTACGAGCAGTACTTC. It specifies CAWRGTGGYEQYF. Looking up the rest from reference TRBV30 and TRBJ2-7 gives the full variable domain: SQTIHQWPATLVQPVGSPLSLECTVEGTSNPNLYWYRQAAGRGLQLLFYSVGIGQISSEVPQNLSASRPQDRQFILSSKKLLLSDSGFYLCAWRGTGGYEQYFGPGTRLTVT.